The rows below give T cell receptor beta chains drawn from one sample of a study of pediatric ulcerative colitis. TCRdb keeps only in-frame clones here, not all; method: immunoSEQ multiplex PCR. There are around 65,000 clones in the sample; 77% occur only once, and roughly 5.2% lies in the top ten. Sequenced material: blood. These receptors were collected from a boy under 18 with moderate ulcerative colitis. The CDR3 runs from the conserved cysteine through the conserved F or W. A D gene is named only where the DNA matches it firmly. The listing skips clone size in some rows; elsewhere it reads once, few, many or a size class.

cdr3_nt: TGTGCCAGCAGTTACGCGCGGGATGGCACTGAAGCTTTCTTT; cdr3_aa: CASSYARDGTEAFF; clone_size: .; d_call: .; j_call: TRBJ1-1; v_call: TRBV6-5
cdr3_nt: TGTGCCAGCAGCTTGACCCTGACAGCACACTATGGCTACACCTTC; cdr3_aa: CASSLTLTAHYGYTF; clone_size: once; d_call: .; j_call: TRBJ1-2; v_call: TRBV5-6
cdr3_nt: TGTGCCAGCAGCGTAGCTCCGACAGAAACCTCCTACGAGCAGTACTTC; cdr3_aa: CASSVAPTETSYEQYF; clone_size: .; d_call: .; j_call: TRBJ2-7; v_call: TRBV9
cdr3_nt: TGTGCCAGCTCACCACTCGGGCGGGAGCTGTTTTTT; cdr3_aa: CASSPLGRELFF; clone_size: few; d_call: .; j_call: TRBJ2-2; v_call: TRBV18
cdr3_nt: TGTGCCAGCAGCTTAGTGGGGGCAAGTGGAAACACCATATATTTT; cdr3_aa: CASSLVGASGNTIYF; clone_size: .; d_call: .; j_call: TRBJ1-3; v_call: TRBV7-9
cdr3_nt: TGTGCCACCAGCGCGGACTTACAGGGGGCTAATGAAAAACTGTTTTTT; cdr3_aa: CATSADLQGANEKLFF; clone_size: .; d_call: TRBD1; j_call: TRBJ1-4; v_call: TRBV15
cdr3_nt: TGTGCCAGCAGCTTAGTGGCGGGGGCGCTTGGAAACACTGAAGCTTTCTTT; cdr3_aa: CASSLVAGALGNTEAFF; clone_size: .; d_call: .; j_call: TRBJ1-1; v_call: TRBV7-2
cdr3_nt: TGTGCCAGCGGATTCGACAGGGGCTCTTACGAGCAGTACTTC; cdr3_aa: CASGFDRGSYEQYF; clone_size: .; d_call: TRBD1; j_call: TRBJ2-7; v_call: TRBV2
cdr3_nt: TGTGCCAGCAGCCCGGCAGACACTGAAGCTTTCTTT; cdr3_aa: CASSPADTEAFF; clone_size: .; d_call: .; j_call: TRBJ1-1; v_call: TRBV5-4
cdr3_nt: TGTGCCAGCAGTTCGACAGAGTCCTACGAGCAGTACTTC; cdr3_aa: CASSSTESYEQYF; clone_size: few; d_call: .; j_call: TRBJ2-7; v_call: TRBV27
cdr3_nt: TGCGCCAGCAGCTTGGTGGGGGCCACCGGGGAGCTGTTTTTT; cdr3_aa: CASSLVGATGELFF; clone_size: .; d_call: .; j_call: TRBJ2-2; v_call: TRBV5-1
cdr3_nt: TGTGCCAGAAGCTTCGGGACAGGGGGGACTGAAGCTTTCTTT; cdr3_aa: CARSFGTGGTEAFF; clone_size: .; d_call: TRBD1; j_call: TRBJ1-1; v_call: TRBV5-3
cdr3_nt: TGCGCCAGCAGCCAAGCGGTTGTGGAGAGACGGTATGGCTACACCTTC; cdr3_aa: CASSQAVVERRYGYTF; clone_size: .; d_call: .; j_call: TRBJ1-2; v_call: TRBV4-1
cdr3_nt: TGTGCCACCAGCAGGGGGTTCTCTGGAAACACCATATATTTT; cdr3_aa: CATSRGFSGNTIYF; clone_size: .; d_call: .; j_call: TRBJ1-3; v_call: TRBV15
cdr3_nt: TGTGCCAGCCAAGGGACAGGGCACGTCGAGCAGTACTTC; cdr3_aa: CASQGTGHVEQYF; clone_size: .; d_call: TRBD1; j_call: TRBJ2-7; v_call: TRBV19
cdr3_nt: TGTGCCAGCAGCTTAGCGCAGGACAGGCCTGGAAACACCATATATTTT; cdr3_aa: CASSLAQDRPGNTIYF; clone_size: .; d_call: TRBD1; j_call: TRBJ1-3; v_call: TRBV7-9
cdr3_nt: TGCGCCAGCAGCTTAGGACAAAATTCACCCCTCCACTTT; cdr3_aa: CASSLGQNSPLHF; clone_size: .; d_call: .; j_call: TRBJ1-6; v_call: TRBV5-1
cdr3_nt: TGTGCCTGGGTTATATGGACAGCCGGGGCCAACGTCCTGACTTTC; cdr3_aa: CAWVIWTAGANVLTF; clone_size: once; d_call: .; j_call: TRBJ2-6; v_call: TRBV30
cdr3_nt: TGCGCCAGCAGCTTTGGGGGCGGGTACAATGAGCAGTTCTTC; cdr3_aa: CASSFGGGYNEQFF; clone_size: .; d_call: .; j_call: TRBJ2-1; v_call: TRBV5-1
cdr3_nt: TGTGCCAGCAGGGGCCCTGGGAGCTCCTACGAGCAGTACTTC; cdr3_aa: CASRGPGSSYEQYF; clone_size: .; d_call: .; j_call: TRBJ2-7; v_call: TRBV7-9
cdr3_nt: TGCAGCGTTGGATGGAGAAGCTCCTACAATGAGCAGTTCTTC; cdr3_aa: CSVGWRSSYNEQFF; clone_size: few; d_call: .; j_call: TRBJ2-1; v_call: TRBV29-1
cdr3_nt: TGTGCCAGCAGTTTATTGGGGGGCTACACCTTC; cdr3_aa: CASSLLGGYTF; clone_size: .; d_call: .; j_call: TRBJ1-2; v_call: TRBV28
cdr3_nt: TGCGCCAGCAGTGAGGTACTAGCGGGCACAGATACGCAGTATTTT; cdr3_aa: CASSEVLAGTDTQYF; clone_size: .; d_call: TRBD2; j_call: TRBJ2-3; v_call: TRBV10-1
cdr3_nt: TGTGCCAGCTTCATCCCCGGGCTCAGGGGCTATGGCTACACCTTC; cdr3_aa: CASFIPGLRGYGYTF; clone_size: once; d_call: .; j_call: TRBJ1-2; v_call: TRBV2
cdr3_nt: TGTGCCAGCAGCCAGCCGGGGGCCACAGATACGCAGTATTTT; cdr3_aa: CASSQPGATDTQYF; clone_size: .; d_call: .; j_call: TRBJ2-3; v_call: TRBV5-5
cdr3_nt: TGTGCCAGCTACGCCTTTCGGCGGGGGAGCTCCTACAATGAGCAGTTCTTC; cdr3_aa: CASYAFRRGSSYNEQFF; clone_size: few; d_call: TRBD2; j_call: TRBJ2-1; v_call: TRBV27
cdr3_nt: TGTGCCAGTAGTACAAATCAGCTCCTCTCTGGAAACACCATATATTTT; cdr3_aa: CASSTNQLLSGNTIYF; clone_size: .; d_call: .; j_call: TRBJ1-3; v_call: TRBV19
cdr3_nt: TGTGCCAGCAGCTTGCTATCAGGGACCGGGGAGCTGTTTTTT; cdr3_aa: CASSLLSGTGELFF; clone_size: .; d_call: .; j_call: TRBJ2-2; v_call: TRBV11-2
cdr3_nt: TGCGCCAGCAGCTTACTCAGAGTTTTTGAGCAGTTCTTC; cdr3_aa: CASSLLRVFEQFF; clone_size: .; d_call: .; j_call: TRBJ2-1; v_call: TRBV5-1
cdr3_nt: TGCGCCAGCAGCCAAGTACTAGCGGGAGTCGTCAATGAGCAGTTCTTC; cdr3_aa: CASSQVLAGVVNEQFF; clone_size: .; d_call: TRBD2; j_call: TRBJ2-1; v_call: TRBV4-1
cdr3_nt: TGTGCCACCTGTTGGGGGGGAGCCGGGGAGCTGTTTTTT; cdr3_aa: CATCWGGAGELFF; clone_size: .; d_call: TRBD2; j_call: TRBJ2-2; v_call: TRBV6-5
cdr3_nt: TGTGCCAGCTCACCAGGGACTAGCGGGCTTATAATCGGGGAGCAGTACTTC; cdr3_aa: CASSPGTSGLIIGEQYF; clone_size: .; d_call: TRBD2; j_call: TRBJ2-7; v_call: TRBV18
cdr3_nt: TGTGCCAGCAGCTTGGGGGCAGGGGGTACTAATGAAAAACTGTTTTTT; cdr3_aa: CASSLGAGGTNEKLFF; clone_size: .; d_call: TRBD1; j_call: TRBJ1-4; v_call: TRBV5-5
cdr3_nt: TGTGCCAGCAGCGAGGGTGCGACAGGGCAGGGTGGCTACACCTTC; cdr3_aa: CASSEGATGQGGYTF; clone_size: .; d_call: TRBD1; j_call: TRBJ1-2; v_call: TRBV9
cdr3_nt: TGCGCCAGCAGCCAAGGGCTTGCGGGGGGGCAGGTTGAGCAGTTCTTC; cdr3_aa: CASSQGLAGGQVEQFF; clone_size: .; d_call: TRBD2; j_call: TRBJ2-1; v_call: TRBV4-1
cdr3_nt: TGCAGCGTGGCAAGGGGATTCTCTGGAAACACCATATATTTT; cdr3_aa: CSVARGFSGNTIYF; clone_size: .; d_call: .; j_call: TRBJ1-3; v_call: TRBV29-1
cdr3_nt: TGTGCCAGCAGCCAGCAGGGTCAGAACACTGAAGCTTTCTTT; cdr3_aa: CASSQQGQNTEAFF; clone_size: few; d_call: .; j_call: TRBJ1-1; v_call: TRBV7-3
cdr3_nt: TGTGCCAGTAGTATAGGTCGGAACACTGAAGCTTTCTTT; cdr3_aa: CASSIGRNTEAFF; clone_size: few; d_call: .; j_call: TRBJ1-1; v_call: TRBV19
cdr3_nt: TGTGCCACCAGCAGAGAAGGGAGCGGGGGGCCTACAGATACGCAGTATTTT; cdr3_aa: CATSREGSGGPTDTQYF; clone_size: .; d_call: TRBD2; j_call: TRBJ2-3; v_call: TRBV15
cdr3_nt: TGCGCCAGCAGCCAGCGACTAGCGGCTAGCACAGATACGCAGTATTTT; cdr3_aa: CASSQRLAASTDTQYF; clone_size: .; d_call: TRBD2; j_call: TRBJ2-3; v_call: TRBV4-3
cdr3_nt: TGTGCCATCAGTGACGAGCGGGGGTACAATGAGCAGTTCTTC; cdr3_aa: CAISDERGYNEQFF; clone_size: .; d_call: TRBD2; j_call: TRBJ2-1; v_call: TRBV10-3
cdr3_nt: TGTGCCACCAGCAGAGGGGATAGCGGGAGGGCTCCCGAGCAGTACTTC; cdr3_aa: CATSRGDSGRAPEQYF; clone_size: .; d_call: TRBD2; j_call: TRBJ2-7; v_call: TRBV15
cdr3_nt: TGTGCCAGCAGTGCCGACAGGGGGACATACAATGAGCAGTTCTTC; cdr3_aa: CASSADRGTYNEQFF; clone_size: .; d_call: TRBD1; j_call: TRBJ2-1; v_call: TRBV6-1
cdr3_nt: TGTGCCAGCAGCTTAGCTTGGGACAACTACGAGCAGTACTTC; cdr3_aa: CASSLAWDNYEQYF; clone_size: .; d_call: .; j_call: TRBJ2-7; v_call: TRBV7-2
cdr3_nt: TGTGCCAGCAGCTTAAGGCCAGGGGGCGATTCTGCCAAAAACATTCAGTACTTC; cdr3_aa: CASSLRPGGDSAKNIQYF; clone_size: .; d_call: TRBD1; j_call: TRBJ2-4; v_call: TRBV7-8
cdr3_nt: TGTGCCAGCAGTTGGGGGTTCACTGAAGCTTTCTTT; cdr3_aa: CASSWGFTEAFF; clone_size: .; d_call: .; j_call: TRBJ1-1; v_call: TRBV13
cdr3_nt: TGTGCCAGCAGCCGGACAGGGTATGGCTACACCTTC; cdr3_aa: CASSRTGYGYTF; clone_size: few; d_call: TRBD1; j_call: TRBJ1-2; v_call: TRBV5-6
cdr3_nt: TGTGCCAGCAGTCCGGACCTTGAGGGCTACGAGCAGTACTTC; cdr3_aa: CASSPDLEGYEQYF; clone_size: .; d_call: .; j_call: TRBJ2-7; v_call: TRBV27
cdr3_nt: TGTGCCAGCAGCTTACAACAAGACACTGAAGCTTTCTTT; cdr3_aa: CASSLQQDTEAFF; clone_size: .; d_call: .; j_call: TRBJ1-1; v_call: TRBV7-2
cdr3_nt: TGTGCCAGCAGCTTGGTGACAGGATATGGCTACACCTTC; cdr3_aa: CASSLVTGYGYTF; clone_size: .; d_call: .; j_call: TRBJ1-2; v_call: TRBV5-4
cdr3_nt: TGTGCCAGCAGTTTTGGGGGCTCGGCCTACGAGCAGTACTTC; cdr3_aa: CASSFGGSAYEQYF; clone_size: .; d_call: .; j_call: TRBJ2-7; v_call: TRBV27
cdr3_nt: TGTGCCAGCGGGAGGGGGTCGGGCAATCAGCCCCAGCATTTT; cdr3_aa: CASGRGSGNQPQHF; clone_size: few; d_call: .; j_call: TRBJ1-5; v_call: TRBV27
cdr3_nt: TGTGCCACCGAATGGGGACAGGTGGGTTCACCCCTCCACTTT; cdr3_aa: CATEWGQVGSPLHF; clone_size: .; d_call: TRBD1; j_call: TRBJ1-6; v_call: TRBV15
cdr3_nt: TGTGCCAGCAGTGGCCTGGACAGAAAAAACTATGGCTACACCTTC; cdr3_aa: CASSGLDRKNYGYTF; clone_size: .; d_call: .; j_call: TRBJ1-2; v_call: TRBV6-1
cdr3_nt: TGTGCCAGCAGCTTTGGGGGTGAAGCTTTCTTT; cdr3_aa: CASSFGGEAFF; clone_size: .; d_call: .; j_call: TRBJ1-1; v_call: TRBV7-9
cdr3_nt: TGTGCCAGCAGCGTGGGACTGGGAGAGACCCAGTACTTC; cdr3_aa: CASSVGLGETQYF; clone_size: .; d_call: .; j_call: TRBJ2-5; v_call: TRBV9
cdr3_nt: TGTGCCAGCAGCTTAGGGGGGGACCTTCATGGGAGCACTGAAGCTTTCTTT; cdr3_aa: CASSLGGDLHGSTEAFF; clone_size: .; d_call: .; j_call: TRBJ1-1; v_call: TRBV11-3